A single sample gave rise to the 31 T cell receptor beta chains below, sequenced in a study of blood T cells in healthy people across ages. The use of a sample-barcoded 5' primer and a J-beta primer mix characterized a second PCR of roughly 7 to 11 cycles. TCRdb analysed the 5' RACE reads with MiXCR anew, one entry per CDR3 protein. The data show about 1 million distinct CDR3 sequences, 35% to 50% seen once. The sequencing input was blood. The receptor set was obtained from a woman in her sixties in good health.

The rearrangement uses TRBV7-9 and TRBJ2-3; 7 bases are a match to TRBD2. The ends lost 2 bases at V and 2 bases at J; junction bases unmatched: 10. The CDR3 is 17 residues long. Germline V gene data show CDR1 as SEHNR and CDR2 as FQNEAQ (reference sequence). The CDR3 DNA reads as TGTGCCAGCAGCTTACCTCCTAGCGGTATCGTCACAGATACGCAGTATTTT. It specifies CASSLPPSGIVTDTQYF.

This clonotype was seen more than once but under ten times. The J gene is TRBJ2-3, the V gene TRBV9; the match to TRBD2 covers 9 bases. The V gene end was trimmed by 6 bases and the J gene end by 0 bases; junction bases not matched to a gene: 5. This CDR3 contains 15 residues. Germline V gene lookup returns CDR1 SGDLS and CDR2 YYNGEE. For the CDR3, the DNA is TGTGCCAGCACCTTAGCGGGAGCTAGCACAGATACGCAGTATTTT. Protein: CASTLAGASTDTQYF.

This chain links TRBV29-1 with TRBJ2-1; 9 bases fit TRBD2. The assigned J gene may be wrong: the sequence end matches TRBJ2-7 better. This CDR3 comprises 15 residues. CDR1 is SQVTM and CDR2 is ANQGSEA in the germline V gene. CDR3 sequence: CSVDLAGGSYNEQYF. The CDR3, as DNA: TGCAGCGTTGATCTGGCGGGAGGGTCCTACAATGAGCAGTACTTC.

V and J are TRBV5-1 and TRBJ2-4; no definite D call. The J call may be in error: the DNA end matches TRBJ2-7 better. Looked up from germline, CDR1 is SGHRS and CDR2 is YFSETQ. The CDR3 has 12 amino acids. In DNA form, the CDR3 reads TGCGCCAGCAGCTCGGCGTTCCACGAGCAGTACTTC. It yields the protein CASSSAFHEQYF.

With regard to this clonotype: The junction does not match germline at one end; this may be a read error. V and J are TRBV2 and TRBJ2-4, with TRBD1 as a possible D gene (5 bases). The J call may be in error: the DNA end matches TRBJ2-7 better. The CDR3 totals 14 residues. From germline, CDR1 is SNHLY and CDR2 FYNNEI. The CDR3 DNA sequence: TGCGCCAGCAGGGTAGACAGAATCCTATACGAGCAGTACTTC. This gives the protein CASRVDRILYEQYF.

V and J are TRBV20-1 and TRBJ2-1, with 9 bases matching TRBD2. Germline V gene lookup returns CDR1 DFQATT and CDR2 SNEGSKA (reference sequence). The CDR3 totals 15 residues. Trimming at V came to 5 bases and at J to 5 bases, leaving 10 bases not matched to a gene. The CDR3 DNA follows: TGCAGTGCTGAAACCGGGACTAGCAGCCACAATGAGCAGTTCTTC. Its protein product is CSAETGTSSHNEQFF.

This clonotype was seen a few times. The CDR3 spells CASSFQAGAGSEQFF. CDR3 DNA sequence: TGCGCCAGCAGCTTTCAAGCGGGAGCCGGGAGTGAGCAGTTCTTC. V and J are TRBV5-1 and TRBJ2-1; 8 nucleotides line up with TRBD2. From germline, CDR1 is SGHRS and CDR2 YFSETQ. The CDR3 has 15 residues. Trimming took 2 bases from V and 9 from J; bases not matched to a gene: 10.

The chain joins TRBV7-9 to TRBJ2-4; possibly TRBD2 for D (6 bases). The CDR3 is 15 residues long. Trimming shortened V by 3 bases and J by 5 bases, and 14 bases separated the two germline ends. Germline CDR1 and CDR2: SEHNR and FQNEAQ (reference sequence). The CDR3 reads CASSFRPGEENIQYF. The CDR3 nucleotides are TGTGCCAGCAGCTTCCGTCCTGGGGAGGAAAACATTCAGTACTTC.

The rearrangement joins TRBV6-1 to TRBJ2-3, with D unclear. This CDR3 region has 15 residues. CDR1 is MNHNS, CDR2 SASEGT, per germline. V was shortened by 0 bases and J by 4 bases, with 11 bases between the two germline ends. The CDR3 loop reads CASSEATESADTQYF. DNA for the CDR3: TGTGCCAGCAGTGAAGCTACGGAGAGCGCAGATACGCAGTATTTT.

The chain employs TRBV24-1 and TRBJ2-1; 7 bases align to TRBD2. The last part of the DNA fits TRBJ2-7 better; the J call may be wrong. The CDR3 spans 19 residues. CDR1 KGHDR and CDR2 SFDVKD come from the germline V gene. This chain's CDR3 is CATSDLGASGGKNYNEQYF. In nucleotides, the CDR3 is TGTGCCACCAGTGATTTGGGGGCTAGCGGCGGGAAGAACTACAATGAGCAGTACTTC.

The chain links TRBV28 to TRBJ2-1, with TRBD2 as a possible D gene (5 bases). V was clipped by 6 bases and J by 5 bases, with 17 bases between them. The CDR3 has 15 residues. Germline-derived CDR1 and CDR2 are MDHEN and SYDVKM. The CDR3 nucleotides read TGTGCCAGCAGCTACCCCGGGGTGAACCACAATGAGCAGTTCTTC. Translation gives CASSYPGVNHNEQFF.

Comment on this clonotype: This may be a read error: a much more frequent sequence differs by one nucleotide. This sequence joins TRBV20-1 and TRBJ2-5; D is unclear. The CDR3 totals 13 residues. Germline CDR1 is DFQATT and CDR2 is SNEGSKA (reference sequence). Trimming shortened V by 6 bases and J by 4 bases, and 15 bases separated the two germline ends. The chain's CDR3 is CSAHGQHRETQYF. The CDR3, as DNA: TGCAGTGCCCATGGCCAGCACCGAGAGACCCAGTACTTC.

The chain uses TRBV11-2 and TRBJ2-7; D might be TRBD1 (6 bases). V lost 5 bases and J lost 6, with 14 bases in between. Germline lookup yields CDR1 SGHAT and CDR2 FQNNGV. The CDR3 consists of 13 residues. CDR3 sequence (DNA): TGTGCCAGCAGCGCCCGACAGGTAGGCGAGCAGTACTTC. The encoded protein is CASSARQVGEQYF.

The chain joins TRBV15 to TRBJ2-3; tentatively, D is TRBD1 or TRBD2 (5 bases each). This CDR3 comprises 16 residues. Trimming took off 0 bases at V and 0 bases at J, with 10 bases between the two ends. Germline values: CDR1 LNHNV, CDR2 YYDKDF (reference sequence). The CDR3 bases are TGTGCCACCAGCAGAGATGAGGGGTCTAGCACAGATACGCAGTATTTT. This sequence encodes CATSRDEGSSTDTQYF.

The chain couples TRBV2 to TRBJ1-2, with D maybe TRBD1 (5 bases). The V end lost 6 bases, the J end lost 7 bases, and 15 bases lay between the germline ends. The CDR3 totals 13 residues. Germline lookup yields CDR1 SNHLY and CDR2 FYNNEI. The CDR3 DNA reads TGTGCCAGCAGCCCCTGGGGGGGTTGTGGCTACACCTTC. It specifies CASSPWGGCGYTF. The entire variable domain, with the rest obtained from reference TRBV2 and TRBJ1-2, is as follows: EPEVTQTPSHQVTQMGQEVILRCVPISNHLYFYWYRQILGQKVEFLVSFYNNEISEKSEIFDDQFSVERPDGSNFTLKIRSTKLEDSAMYFCASSPWGGCGYTFGSGTRLTVV.

A remark on this clonotype: This could be a read error, since a much larger clone is one nucleotide away. This chain links TRBV29-1 with TRBJ2-3, with 8 bases that match TRBD2. This CDR3 region has 19 residues. CDR1 SQVTM and CDR2 ANQGSEA come from the germline V gene. The CDR3 DNA reads TGCAACGCTGAACTGGGAGCGGGGGACGGATTCAAGACCACAGATACGCAGTATTTT. Residues: CNAELGAGDGFKTTDTQYF.

The chain has TRBV24-1 and TRBJ2-5; TRBD1 agrees at 8 bases. The CDR3 consists of 16 residues. CDR1 and CDR2 (germline): KGHDR, SFDVKD. Trimming took 4 bases from V and 3 from J; bases not matched to a gene: 9. CDR3 nucleotides: TGTGCCACCAGTGACGCGAGGACAGGGTTCGAAGAGACCCAGTACTTC. Translated, it gives CATSDARTGFEETQYF.

The rearrangement links TRBV9 to TRBJ2-7; perhaps TRBD1 as D (5 bases). Germline assignment: CDR1 SGDLS and CDR2 YYNGEE. Trimming pared 4 bases from V and 2 bases from J, leaving 13 bases between. This CDR3 comprises 14 residues. The CDR3: CASSPTARTYEQYF. CDR3 in DNA: TGTGCCAGCAGCCCGACAGCGCGAACCTACGAGCAGTACTTC.

The genes are TRBV13 and TRBJ2-7; 7 nucleotides agree with TRBD2. In germline, CDR1 is PRHDT, CDR2 FYEKMQ (reference sequence). J lost 2 bases, V lost 4 bases, and 11 bases had no gene match. The CDR3 loop spans 16 amino acids. In nucleotides, the CDR3 is TGTGCCAGCAGCTCCCTGCTAGCAGCGGGACCCTACGAGCAGTACTTC. This gives the protein CASSSLLAAGPYEQYF.

This clonotype came up a few times. J is TRBJ2-7 and V is TRBV6-5; 7 positions match TRBD1. This CDR3 has 14 amino acids. J lost 0 bases, V lost 8 bases, and 7 bases had no gene match. CDR1 is MNHEY and CDR2 is SVGAGI in the germline V gene. The CDR3 DNA reads as TGTGCCAGCCAGTGGGGACAGAGCTCCTACGAGCAGTACTTC. Its translation is CASQWGQSSYEQYF.

The rearrangement links TRBV5-4 to TRBJ2-3; 11 positions agree with TRBD2. Unmatched junction bases numbered 7, after V lost 5 bases and J lost 2 bases. The CDR3 length is 16 residues. Per the germline V gene, CDR1 is SGHNT and CDR2 is YYREEE (reference sequence). Written as DNA, the CDR3 is TGTGCCAGCAGTCCCGGGACTAGCGGAGTCACAGATACGCAGTATTTT. It encodes CASSPGTSGVTDTQYF.

The chain combines TRBV6-5 with TRBJ2-4; unclear D gene. The J call is in doubt because the DNA end fits TRBJ2-7 better. CDR3 length: 15 residues. CDR1 is MNHEY and CDR2 is SVGAGI in the germline V gene. CDR3 sequence: CASSYDASLIYEQYF. The CDR3 bases are TGTGCCAGCAGTTACGATGCATCCTTAATCTACGAGCAGTACTTC.

This rearrangement joins TRBV7-2 to TRBJ1-2, with a tentative D call TRBD1 (5 bases). The CDR3 spans 12 residues. The germline V gene encodes CDR1 SGHTA and CDR2 FQGNSA. V was cut by 2 bases and J by 13 bases, with 14 bases left in between. The CDR3, as DNA: TGTGCCAGCAGCTTAAATACAGGTTCGAGCACCTTC. Translating it yields CASSLNTGSSTF.

This clonotype was detected a few times. The V gene is TRBV20-1, the J gene TRBJ2-7; the D gene is possibly TRBD2 (5 bases). Germline CDR1 DFQATT, CDR2 SNEGSKA (reference sequence). The CDR3 consists of 12 residues. Trimming left V 3 bases short and J 2 bases short, with 8 bases between. CDR3 coding DNA: TGCAGTGCTAGTCGGGATCCCTACGAGCAGTACTTC. Translated: CSASRDPYEQYF.

The chain couples TRBV4-1 to TRBJ1-1; TRBD1 aligns across 11 bases. From germline, CDR1 is MGHRA and CDR2 YSYEKL. The CDR3 runs 15 residues. The J segment lost 8 bases and the V segment lost 4 bases, leaving 9 bases of the junction unmatched. The DNA for the CDR3 is TGCGCCAGCAGCCTAGGGGGGACAGGGGGGGACGAAGCTTTCTTT. Translated: CASSLGGTGGDEAFF.

The chain carries TRBV24-1 and TRBJ2-3; no reliable D call. This CDR3 region has 12 residues. V was cut by 2 bases and J by 5 bases, with 4 bases left in between. Germline lookup yields CDR1 KGHDR and CDR2 SFDVKD. The DNA for the CDR3 is TGTGCCACCAGTGATTCGCTAGATACGCAGTATTTT. It codes for CATSDSLDTQYF.

V usage is TRBV18 and J usage is TRBJ2-7, with unresolved D. This CDR3 is built from 15 residues. The V gene's germline CDR1 is KGHSH and CDR2 LQKENI. With 0 bases removed from V and 1 base from J, the gap between germline ends came to 10 bases. The CDR3 loop reads CASSPPVRSSYEQYF. For the CDR3, the DNA is TGTGCCAGCTCACCACCGGTGCGGTCTTCCTACGAGCAGTACTTC.

This clonotype was observed many times. The chain is built from TRBV6-6 and TRBJ2-7; TRBD1 matches at 10 bases. Germline V gene lookup returns CDR1 MNHNY and CDR2 SVGAGI (reference sequence). The CDR3 runs to 16 residues. V lost 2 bases, J lost 6 bases, and 10 bases stayed unmatched. The CDR3 DNA reads as TGTGCCAGCAGTTACGACCCGGGACAGGGGTTAGGCGAGCAGTACTTC. It codes for CASSYDPGQGLGEQYF.

Concerning this clonotype: Its ends do not fully match the called genes, so a read error is possible. This chain joins TRBV18 and TRBJ2-7; 8 positions match TRBD1. This CDR3 is 16 amino acids long. Germline CDR1 is KGHSH and CDR2 is LQKENI. CDR3 in DNA: TGTGCCAGCTCGCCACCGGACAGGGCCAACTCCTACGAGCAGTACTTC. It codes for CASSPPDRANSYEQYF. The full variable domain, its missing parts supplied by reference TRBV18 and TRBJ2-7, is NAGVMQNPRHLVRRRGQEARLRCSPMKGHSHVYWYRQLPEEGLKFMVYLQKENIIDESGMPKERFSAEFPKEGPSILRIQQVVRGDSAAYFCASSPPDRANSYEQYFGPGTRLTVT.

As to this clonotype: Just one base apart from a much larger clone, this may be a read error. V gene TRBV4-2 combines with J gene TRBJ2-1; TRBD1 matches 9 bases. V shed 3 bases, J shed 13 bases, and the junction held 10 bases outside the gene matches. The CDR3 consists of 14 residues. Per the germline V gene, CDR1 is LGHNA and CDR2 is YNFKEQ. The CDR3 region has the DNA TGTGCCAGCAGCCAGGACAGGGGCCCCGAGACCCAGTTCTTC. Translating it yields CASSQDRGPETQFF.

This chain uses TRBV25-1 with TRBJ1-4, with a possible D match to TRBD1 (5 bases). V lost 5 bases and J lost 14, with 21 bases in between. The CDR3 runs 14 residues. The germline CDR1 and CDR2 sequences are MGHDK and SYGVNS. The DNA for the CDR3 is TGTGCCAGCAGTCCCCTGGGGGAGACAGAGTTCCTGTTTTTT. It is translated as CASSPLGETEFLFF. Together with reference TRBV25-1 and TRBJ1-4, the CDR3 gives the full variable domain: EADIYQTPRYLVIGTGKKITLECSQTMGHDKMYWYQQDPGMELHLIHYSYGVNSTEKGDLSSESTVSRIRTEHFPLTLESARPSHTSQYLCASSPLGETEFLFFGSGTQLSVL.